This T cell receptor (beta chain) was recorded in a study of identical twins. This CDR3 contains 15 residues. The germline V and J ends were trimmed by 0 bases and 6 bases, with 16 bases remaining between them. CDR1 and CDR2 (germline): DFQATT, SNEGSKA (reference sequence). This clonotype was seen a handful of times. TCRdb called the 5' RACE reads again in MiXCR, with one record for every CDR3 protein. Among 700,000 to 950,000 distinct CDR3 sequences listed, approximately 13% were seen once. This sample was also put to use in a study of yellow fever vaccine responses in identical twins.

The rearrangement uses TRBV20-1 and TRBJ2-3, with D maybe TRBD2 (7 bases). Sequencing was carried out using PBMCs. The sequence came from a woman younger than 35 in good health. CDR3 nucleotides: TGCAGTGCTAGAGATGGTGGGGGGGCCAGCGATACGCAGTATTTT. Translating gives CSARDGGGASDTQYF.